These 19 T cell receptor beta chains originate from one sample sequenced in a study of blood T cell repertoires in COVID-19. Assay: immunoSEQ multiplex PCR; the TCRdb copy retains only in-frame clones and omits some. The profile shows some 48,000 clones, about 80% of them singletons. Sequenced material: peripheral blood. These receptors came from a human donor in a cohort sampled during active COVID-19.

V gene TRBV3-1 (or the pseudogene TRBV3-2) combines with J gene TRBJ1-4; the D gene is possibly TRBD1 (6 bases). This CDR3 contains 15 residues. With 5 bases removed from V and 0 bases from J, the gap between germline ends came to 10 bases. The germline V gene has CDR1 LGHDT and CDR2 YNNKEL (reference sequence). The CDR3 coding sequence is TGTGCCAGCAGCGTTTGGACAGCAACTAATGAAAAACTGTTTTTT. Its protein product is CASSVWTATNEKLFF.

This rearrangement joins TRBV18 to TRBJ1-5; D uncertain. The CDR3 contains 18 residues. V was shortened by 5 bases and J by 1 base, with 21 bases between the two germline ends. CDR1 is KGHSH and CDR2 is LQKENI in the germline V gene. The CDR3 sequence is CASSWGEESLSSNQPQHF. The CDR3 nucleotides are TGTGCCAGCTCATGGGGAGAAGAGTCACTTAGCAGCAATCAGCCCCAGCATTTT.

The J gene is TRBJ2-6, the V gene TRBV19, with 9 bases matching TRBD2. Germline trimming cut 4 bases from V and 4 bases from J; bases unmatched to any gene: 14. Germline V CDR1 and CDR2: LNHDA, SQIVND (reference sequence). The CDR3 has 19 amino acids. CDR3 region: CASSTRIAGDTAGANVLTF. CDR3 nucleotide sequence: TGTGCCAGTAGTACCAGGATAGCGGGGGACACGGCCGGGGCCAACGTCCTGACTTTC. The full variable domain, its missing parts supplied by reference TRBV19 and TRBJ2-6, is DGGITQSPKYLFRKEGQNVTLSCEQNLNHDAMYWYRQDPGQGLRLIYYSQIVNDFQKGDIAEGYSVSREKKESFPLTVTSAQKNPTAFYLCASSTRIAGDTAGANVLTFGAGSRLTVL.

The genes are TRBV7-9 and TRBJ2-3; no firm D call. Trimming took 5 bases from V and 3 from J, leaving 6 bases between them. Germline CDR1 reads SEHNR; CDR2 reads FQNEAQ (reference sequence). This CDR3 is 12 amino acids long. The CDR3 here is CASSPGTDTQYF. DNA for the CDR3: TGTGCCAGCAGCCCCGGGACAGATACGCAGTATTTT.

This clone was seen once. J is TRBJ1-4 and V is TRBV28; tentative D call: TRBD1 (5 bases). CDR3 size: 14 residues. The V and J ends lost 5 bases and 7 bases respectively, with 14 bases between them. Germline CDR1 reads MDHEN; CDR2 reads SYDVKM. In DNA form, the CDR3 reads TGTGCCAGCAGTCCCCAGGGAAGAGGTGAAAAACTGTTTTTT. It yields the protein CASSPQGRGEKLFF.

The V call is TRBV19, the J call TRBJ1-2, with D unresolved. This CDR3 is 13 amino acids long. Germline V gene lookup returns CDR1 LNHDA and CDR2 SQIVND (reference sequence). With 6 bases removed from V and 8 bases from J, the gap between germline ends came to 16 bases. The CDR3 DNA reads as TGTGCCAGTAGAGTTCCCGGGTTCGGGGGCTACACCTTC. Its translation is CASRVPGFGGYTF. Full variable domain (rest looked up from reference TRBV19 and TRBJ1-2): DGGITQSPKYLFRKEGQNVTLSCEQNLNHDAMYWYRQDPGQGLRLIYYSQIVNDFQKGDIAEGYSVSREKKESFPLTVTSAQKNPTAFYLCASRVPGFGGYTFGSGTRLTVV.

The chain joins TRBV29-1 to TRBJ2-1; possibly TRBD2 for D (6 bases). The V end was cut by 7 bases, the J end by 10 bases, with 20 bases between. This CDR3 has 13 amino acids. Looked up from germline, CDR1 is SQVTM and CDR2 is ANQGSEA. CDR3 DNA sequence: TGCAGCGCCTATCCCGAAGGAGGGTCCGAGCAGTTCTTC. This sequence encodes CSAYPEGGSEQFF.

This clone has only a few counts. The rearrangement uses TRBV11-2 and TRBJ1-6, with unresolved D. V was trimmed by 6 bases and J by 7 bases, leaving 16 bases between them. Germline values: CDR1 SGHAT, CDR2 FQNNGV. The CDR3 is 15 amino acids. The CDR3 spells CASRIESGKNSPLHF. CDR3 DNA: TGTGCCAGCAGGATTGAATCCGGGAAAAATTCACCCCTCCACTTT.

This chain links TRBV5-6 with TRBJ2-7, with D tentatively TRBD1 (6 bases). V lost 1 base to trimming and J lost 5 bases, with 16 bases between them. CDR1 and CDR2 from the germline V gene are SGHDT and YYEEEE. The CDR3 totals 15 residues. Written as DNA, the CDR3 is TGTGCCAGCAGCTTGTTTAGGGGGACCTTGGACGAGCAGTACTTC. Translation gives CASSLFRGTLDEQYF. The full variable domain, in which reference TRBV5-6 and TRBJ2-7 provide the parts outside the CDR3, is DAGVTQSPTHLIKTRGQQVTLRCSPKSGHDTVSWYQQALGQGPQFIFQYYEEEERQRGNFPDRFSGHQFPNYSSELNVNALLLGDSALYLCASSLFRGTLDEQYFGPGTRLTVT.

The chain couples TRBV27 to TRBJ1-1; 7 bases fit TRBD1. The CDR3 is made up of 12 amino acids. Germline V gene sequence: CDR1 MNHEY, CDR2 SMNVEV (reference sequence). J gave up 4 bases and V 5 bases, and 1 base lay outside the gene matches. The chain's CDR3 is CASSQGGTEAFF. The CDR3 region has the DNA TGTGCCAGCAGTCAGGGGGGCACTGAAGCTTTCTTT.

This chain joins TRBV19 and TRBJ2-7; 9 nucleotides agree with TRBD1. Trimming at V came to 9 bases and at J to 3 bases, leaving 6 bases not matched to a gene. In germline, CDR1 is LNHDA, CDR2 SQIVND (reference sequence). This CDR3 has 13 residues. The CDR3 reads CASRGTGLYEQYF. The CDR3 coding sequence is TGTGCCAGCAGGGGGACAGGGCTCTACGAGCAGTACTTC.

The rearrangement joins TRBV14 to TRBJ1-2; TRBD1 is a possible D gene (6 bases). There are 13 residues in the CDR3. Deletions cut 3 bases from V and 2 bases from J, with 7 bases between. Germline-derived CDR1 and CDR2 are SGHDN and FVKESK. CDR3 bases: TGTGCCAGCAGCCACGGACAGAACTATGGCTACACCTTC. It translates to CASSHGQNYGYTF.

V and J are TRBV6-1 and TRBJ1-3, with TRBD1 matching 7 bases. Unmatched junction bases numbered 11, after V lost 4 bases and J lost 2 bases. The V gene's germline CDR1 is MNHNS and CDR2 SASEGT. CDR3 size: 17 residues. CDR3 DNA sequence: TGTGCCAGCAGTGTACTAGGACAGGTTTATACTGGAAACACCATATATTTT. Translating gives CASSVLGQVYTGNTIYF.

This chain connects TRBV6-2 or TRBV6-3 to TRBJ1-4; D unresolved. The CDR3 has 15 residues. Trimming cost V 2 bases and J 7 bases, with 14 bases left between them. Germline V gene lookup returns CDR1 MNHEY and CDR2 SVGEGT. CDR3 residues: CASSYGALGGEKLFF. CDR3 in DNA: TGTGCCAGCAGTTACGGCGCACTGGGAGGTGAAAAACTGTTTTTT.

V gene TRBV28 combines with J gene TRBJ2-5; a possible D gene is TRBD2 (6 bases). Trimming left V 6 bases short and J 5 bases short, with 13 bases between. The CDR3 runs to 13 residues. Germline V gene sequence: CDR1 MDHEN, CDR2 SYDVKM. The CDR3 sequence: CASREAGRETQYF. CDR3 DNA sequence: TGTGCCAGCAGAGAGGCGGGGAGGGAGACCCAGTACTTC.

This chain uses TRBV10-1 with TRBJ2-7, with 11 positions matching TRBD1. The CDR3 is made up of 15 amino acids. In germline, CDR1 is WNHNN, CDR2 SYGVQD (reference sequence). Trimming at V came to 6 bases and at J to 4 bases, leaving 8 bases not matched to a gene. CDR3 amino acids: CASRNGQGAVYEQYF. For the CDR3, the DNA is TGCGCCAGCAGGAATGGACAGGGGGCAGTTTACGAGCAGTACTTC.

The chain couples TRBV18 to TRBJ2-2, with D possibly matching TRBD2 (6 bases). Germline V lookup: CDR1 KGHSH, CDR2 LQKENI. With 3 bases removed from V and 7 bases from J, the gap between germline ends came to 18 bases. The CDR3 is 16 residues long. For the CDR3, the DNA is TGTGCCAGCTCACCCGCGACCGCTTGGCGGGGCGGGGAGCTGTTTTTT. Amino acids: CASSPATAWRGGELFF.

J is TRBJ1-1 and V is TRBV5-1, with D possibly being TRBD1 (6 bases). V was pared by 4 bases and J by 0 bases, with 13 bases between. Germline CDR1 is SGHRS and CDR2 is YFSETQ. The CDR3 is 15 residues long. The CDR3, as DNA: TGCGCCAGCAGCAAAGCCGGGACAATGAACACTGAAGCTTTCTTT. Amino acids: CASSKAGTMNTEAFF.

The chain is built from TRBV5-5 and TRBJ2-4; 8 nucleotides match TRBD1. Trimming cost V 0 bases and J 6 bases; bases outside gene matches: 5. Per the germline V gene, CDR1 is SGHKS and CDR2 is YYEKEE (reference sequence). The CDR3 runs 15 residues. The CDR3 region has the DNA TGTGCCAGCAGCTTGGACCAGGGGGCTGGAAACATTCAGTACTTC. Encoded protein: CASSLDQGAGNIQYF.